These 28 T cell receptor beta chains share one sample of origin, sequenced in a study of T cell repertoires in cytomegalovirus infection (dated by TCRdb to the late 2010s). The run used an Illumina HiSeq 1500. TCRdb itself trimmed the public reads at Q25 with fastp, ran MiXCR and retained productive beta chains. Here each entry gathers all rows of one CDR3 protein and keeps the most common genes and DNA. The sample contains 290,000 or so distinct CDR3 sequences, 9.6% of them found a single time. Approximately 2.4% of the sample lies in the top ten. Input material: PBMCs. These receptors were collected from a human donor in good health (CMV status not recorded). Some clones in this sample may be carry-over from other donors' samples.

This clonotype was picked up many times. J is TRBJ2-7 and V is TRBV7-2; 9 positions agree with TRBD1. V dropped 3 bases and J dropped 5; count of bases not matched to a gene: 5. This CDR3 has 14 residues. Germline V CDR1 and CDR2: SGHTA, FQGNSA. The CDR3 bases are TGTGCCAGCAGCTTGGGACAGGGTAGCCACGAGCAGTACTTC. It translates to CASSLGQGSHEQYF.

This clonotype was seen more than once but under ten times. The chain is built from TRBV28 and TRBJ1-2; D unclear. Trimming cost V 6 bases and J 5 bases, with 22 bases left between them. Germline loops: CDR1 MDHEN, CDR2 SYDVKM. The CDR3 loop spans 16 amino acids. CDR3 nucleotides: TGTGCCAGCAGCCCGGGCCAGATGACTGCGGGGTATGGCTACACCTTC. The encoded protein is CASSPGQMTAGYGYTF.

In its sample, this clonotype was seen many times. For the CDR3, the DNA is TGTGCCAGCAGCCAAACAGGGGGCGCAGACACCATATATTTT. This gives the protein CASSQTGGADTIYF. The chain recombines TRBV12-3 or TRBV12-4 with TRBJ1-3; 9 nucleotides agree with TRBD1. The CDR3 spans 14 residues. V lost 6 bases to trimming and J lost 8 bases; unmatched junction nucleotides: 8.

This clonotype was seen repeatedly, ten times or more. The J gene is TRBJ2-2, the V gene TRBV7-2; D possibly uses TRBD1 or TRBD2 (5 bases each). The CDR3 spans 15 residues. Looked up from germline, CDR1 is SGHTA and CDR2 is FQGNSA. Trimming removed 5 bases at V and 4 bases at J, with 14 bases between. The CDR3 DNA reads as TGTGCCAGCAGCCCAGGTCATGGGGGCACCGGGGAGCTGTTTTTT. Its protein is CASSPGHGGTGELFF.

The rearrangement links TRBV29-1 to TRBJ2-1, with TRBD2 as a possible D gene (5 bases). The CDR3 extends over 13 amino acids. Germline lookup yields CDR1 SQVTM and CDR2 ANQGSEA. Trimming pared 4 bases from V and 0 bases from J, leaving 7 bases between. The CDR3 region is CSVVGLSYNEQFF. In DNA form, the CDR3 reads TGCAGCGTTGTAGGACTCTCCTACAATGAGCAGTTCTTC.

This clonotype was counted at least ten times. The chain uses TRBV7-9 and TRBJ1-1, with unresolved D. Trimming stripped 5 bases from V and 0 bases from J, with 16 bases between. CDR1 SEHNR and CDR2 FQNEAQ come from the germline V gene (reference sequence). This CDR3 comprises 16 residues. CDR3 region: CASSGYTPSMNTEAFF. In DNA, the CDR3 is TGTGCCAGCAGCGGATACACTCCATCCATGAACACTGAAGCTTTCTTT.

This clonotype was picked up many times. The CDR3 is CATSFRQANSPLHF. CDR3 bases: TGTGCCACCAGTTTTCGACAGGCTAATTCACCCCTCCACTTT. V and J are TRBV15 and TRBJ1-6; the D gene is possibly TRBD1 (6 bases). V was clipped by 6 bases and J by 6 bases, with 12 bases between them. This CDR3 region has 14 residues. CDR1 and CDR2 (germline): LNHNV, YYDKDF (reference sequence).

This clonotype was detected many times. V is TRBV7-2 and J is TRBJ2-2; D is unclear. CDR1 is SGHTA and CDR2 is FQGNSA in the germline V gene. The CDR3 is 15 amino acids. V was clipped by 1 base and J by 2 bases, with 8 bases between them. In nucleotides, the CDR3 is TGTGCCAGCAGCTTAGGGCTTAGCAACACCGGGGAGCTGTTTTTT. Translating it yields CASSLGLSNTGELFF.

This clonotype was detected many times. V and J are TRBV25-1 and TRBJ1-2; possible D gene TRBD1, 5 bases. The CDR3 has 15 amino acids. Germline-derived CDR1 and CDR2 are MGHDK and SYGVNS. V shed 5 bases and J shed 4 bases, with 17 bases lying between them. The CDR3 bases are TGTGCCAGCAGTCCCGGGGCCCAGGGCGGCTATGGCTACACCTTC. Translation gives CASSPGAQGGYGYTF.

The sample holds a few counts of this clonotype. This may be a read error, as it is one base from a much larger clone. The rearrangement joins TRBV6-2 or TRBV6-3 to TRBJ2-7; either TRBD1 or TRBD2 may supply D (5 bases each). The CDR3 is made up of 14 amino acids. CDR1 and CDR2 from the germline V gene are MNHEY and SVGEGT. V lost 6 bases and J 2 bases, leaving 14 bases between the germline ends. The CDR3 DNA follows: TGTGCCAGCAGATCAGGGAGTAGGGCCTACGAGCAGTACGTC. It codes for CASRSGSRAYEQYV.

This clonotype was observed many times. The chain is built from TRBV28 and TRBJ2-2; tentative D call: TRBD1 (6 bases). The CDR3 is 14 amino acids. The V gene's germline CDR1 is MDHEN and CDR2 SYDVKM. Trimming pared 3 bases from V and 4 bases from J, leaving 9 bases between. The chain's CDR3 is CASSFLGGTGELFF. The CDR3 DNA reads TGTGCCAGCAGTTTTTTAGGGGGCACCGGGGAGCTGTTTTTT.

On this clonotype itself: A much larger clone differs from this one at a single base, so this may be a read error. This chain uses TRBV7-9 with TRBJ2-7; D might be TRBD2 (5 bases). Germline assignment: CDR1 SEHNR and CDR2 FQNEAQ (reference sequence). This CDR3 has 13 residues. The CDR3 is CASSSPGSCEQYF. CDR3 bases: TGTGCCAGCAGCTCCCCGGGGTCCTGCGAGCAGTACTTC.

The sample holds a few counts of this clonotype. The chain uses TRBV6-5 and TRBJ2-4; 8 bases agree with TRBD1. Losses at the gene ends were 6 bases for V and 0 bases for J; bases not matched to a gene: 4. This CDR3 has 15 residues. CDR1 is MNHEY and CDR2 is SVGAGI in the germline V gene. The CDR3 is CASRRTGIAKNIQYF. The CDR3 DNA follows: TGTGCCAGCAGAAGGACAGGGATAGCCAAAAACATTCAGTACTTC.

This clonotype was picked up many times. The chain carries TRBV6-6 and TRBJ1-4; D might be TRBD1 (5 bases). Per germline, CDR1 MNHNY and CDR2 SVGAGI (reference sequence). The CDR3 has 18 residues. Trimming took off 2 bases at V and 8 bases at J, with 24 bases between the two ends. The CDR3 coding sequence is TGTGCCAGCAGTTACCCGCGAATCCCGGGACCCCGGAGGGAAAAACTGTTTTTT. Its translation: CASSYPRIPGPRREKLFF.

As concerns this clonotype: A much larger clone lies one base from this, so it may be a read error. This chain uses TRBV7-2 with TRBJ2-5; 13 bases fit TRBD2. CDR1 and CDR2 (germline): SGHTA, FQGNSA. J was trimmed by 5 bases and V by 5 bases; bases with no gene match: 5. The CDR3 extends over 15 amino acids. The CDR3 DNA sequence: TGTGCCAGCAGCGGACTAGCGGGGGAGAGGGAGACCCAGTACTTC. Translation: CASSGLAGERETQYF. Full variable domain (rest looked up from reference TRBV7-2 and TRBJ2-5): GAGVSQSPSNKVTEKGKDVELRCDPISGHTALYWYRQSLGQGLEFLIYFQGNSAPDKSGLPSDRFSAERTGGSVSTLTIQRTQQEDSAVYLCASSGLAGERETQYFGPGTRLLVL.

This clonotype was detected many times. V usage is TRBV7-2 and J usage is TRBJ1-5; 7 bases fit TRBD1. Trimming cost V 5 bases and J 1 base; bases outside gene matches: 17. This CDR3 spans 19 amino acids. CDR1 and CDR2 (germline): SGHTA, FQGNSA. The chain's CDR3 is CASSPIIPGGLLSNQPQHF. The CDR3 DNA reads as TGTGCCAGCAGCCCAATCATCCCAGGGGGGTTACTCAGCAATCAGCCCCAGCATTTT.

This clonotype was counted between two and nine times. A read error may explain this, as a much larger clone is one base away. The chain links TRBV28 to TRBJ1-2, with 10 nucleotides matching TRBD1. Germline CDR1 is MDHEN and CDR2 is SYDVKM. The CDR3 is 13 residues long. The junction had 3 bases not matched to a gene; V was cut back by 5 bases and J by 6 bases. The CDR3 DNA reads TGTGCCAGCAGTGAGGGGACAGGGGATGGCTACACCTTC. This codes for CASSEGTGDGYTF.

This clonotype came up many times. The rearrangement links TRBV20-1 to TRBJ2-1, with 12 bases identical to TRBD2. This CDR3 region has 13 residues. Trimming cost V 7 bases and J 3 bases; bases outside gene matches: 1. Germline V gene sequence: CDR1 DFQATT, CDR2 SNEGSKA (reference sequence). CDR3 DNA sequence: TGCAGTGTACTAGCGGGGGGCTACAATGAGCAGTTCTTC. Encoded protein: CSVLAGGYNEQFF.

This clonotype was observed many times. CDR3 DNA sequence: TGTGCCAGCAGCGAGGGACAGGGGGGCTCCTACAATGAGCAGTTCTTC. Translating it yields CASSEGQGGSYNEQFF. The genes are TRBV12-3 or TRBV12-4 and TRBJ2-1; 11 nucleotides agree with TRBD1. J lost 0 bases, V lost 6 bases, and 4 bases had no gene match. The CDR3 has 16 residues.

At least ten counts were recorded for this clonotype. The J gene is TRBJ2-1, the V gene TRBV7-2; D uncertain. This CDR3 spans 13 amino acids. Germline V gives CDR1 SGHTA, CDR2 FQGNSA. V was trimmed by 1 base and J by 8 bases, leaving 9 bases between them. The CDR3 bases are TGTGCCAGCAGCTTAGGGTTTCGGGATGAGCAGTTCTTC. Translation gives CASSLGFRDEQFF.

This clonotype was seen at least ten times. V and J are TRBV7-9 and TRBJ1-2, with TRBD1 matching over 9 bases. The CDR3 runs 15 residues. The junction had 5 bases not matched to a gene; V was cut back by 3 bases and J by 3 bases. Germline CDR1 reads SEHNR; CDR2 reads FQNEAQ (reference sequence). The CDR3 DNA is TGTGCCAGCAGCTTGGACAGGGGCGCTCACTATGGCTACACCTTC. Translated, it gives CASSLDRGAHYGYTF.

This clonotype was observed many times. V is TRBV20-1 and J is TRBJ2-7; TRBD2 matches at 8 bases. The CDR3 runs 15 residues. Unmatched junction bases numbered 9, after V lost 3 bases and J lost 2 bases. Per the germline V gene, CDR1 is DFQATT and CDR2 is SNEGSKA (reference sequence). The CDR3 region is CSASIPAGAPYEQYF. The CDR3 coding sequence is TGCAGTGCTAGTATACCAGCGGGGGCCCCCTACGAGCAGTACTTC.

At least ten counts were recorded for this clonotype. This chain links TRBV27 with TRBJ1-5, with D perhaps TRBD1 (6 bases). The germline V gene encodes CDR1 MNHEY and CDR2 SMNVEV (reference sequence). V was clipped by 6 bases and J by 7 bases, with 16 bases between them. CDR3 length equals 14 residues. Written as DNA, the CDR3 is TGTGCCAGCAGGGCAGGGGTGGATGGCCAGCCCCAGCATTTT. As protein: CASRAGVDGQPQHF.

This clonotype was found many times. The gene calls are TRBV20-1 and TRBJ2-2; D call uncertain. Germline assignment: CDR1 DFQATT and CDR2 SNEGSKA (reference sequence). The CDR3 has 13 amino acids. V lost 4 bases to trimming and J lost 4 bases, with 10 bases between them. CDR3 region: CSAMSLVTGELFF. DNA for the CDR3: TGCAGTGCTATGTCCTTGGTCACCGGGGAGCTGTTTTTT.

This clonotype was detected many times. The CDR3 region has the DNA TGCAGTGCTAGAGTGGGACGGGGGAGAGGCACAGATACGCAGTATTTT. This encodes CSARVGRGRGTDTQYF. This rearrangement joins TRBV20-1 to TRBJ2-3; tentatively, D is TRBD2 (6 bases). V lost 1 base, J lost 1 base, and 15 bases lay in between. CDR1 DFQATT and CDR2 SNEGSKA come from the germline V gene (reference sequence). The CDR3 runs to 16 residues.

This clonotype showed up just a few times. The rearrangement links TRBV29-1 to TRBJ1-6; D remains unclear. CDR3 size: 13 residues. V lost 4 bases and J 5 bases, leaving 9 bases between the germline ends. From germline, CDR1 is SQVTM and CDR2 ANQGSEA. The CDR3 coding sequence is TGCAGCGTTGGGTCCGGGGATAATTCACCCCTCCACTTT. Translated, it gives CSVGSGDNSPLHF.

The V gene is TRBV25-1, the J gene TRBJ1-2; D perhaps matches TRBD1 (6 bases). V was cut by 2 bases and J by 4 bases, with 14 bases left in between. Germline CDR1 MGHDK, CDR2 SYGVNS. The CDR3 runs 15 residues. Here the CDR3 DNA reads TGTGCCAGCAGTGAAACAGGACAGAAATCCTATGGCTACACCTTC. It is translated as CASSETGQKSYGYTF.

This clonotype turned up a few times. This rearrangement joins TRBV20-1 to TRBJ2-2; D may correspond to TRBD1 or TRBD2 (5 bases each). V was pared by 2 bases and J by 2 bases, with 9 bases between. Germline loops: CDR1 DFQATT, CDR2 SNEGSKA (reference sequence). This CDR3 spans 14 amino acids. For the CDR3, the DNA is TGCAGTGCTAGACGAGGGGCAAACACCGGGGAGCTGTTTTTT. Its protein is CSARRGANTGELFF.